Each of the 17 T cell receptor beta chains below was sequenced from the same sample in a study of spatial heterogeneity in lung cancer. Each CDR3 protein gets one entry after TCRdb re-called the 5' RACE reads with MiXCR. The sample lists roughly 4,000 distinct CDR3 sequences; over 6.5% were seen once. Study findings and constraints: Tumor mutation count correlated with how many alpha and beta TCRs expanded intratumorally.

No antigen has been assigned to these receptors. Time point noted: sample taken at primary tumor resection. The sample was lung tumor tissue, taken at surgery. The receptors here all came from a male donor with early-stage non-small cell lung cancer.

By share of the sample, this clonotype is medium-sized. The chain has TRBV14 and TRBJ2-3; TRBD1 matches 8 bases. The CDR3 extends over 16 amino acids. Germline values: CDR1 SGHDN, CDR2 FVKESK. V lost 3 bases and J lost 6; bases outside the gene matches: 11. Here the CDR3 reads CASSHLGRTGRDTQYF. DNA for the CDR3: TGTGCCAGCAGCCACTTAGGCCGGACAGGGAGGGATACGCAGTATTTT.

This clonotype rates as medium-sized. The chain links TRBV5-1 to TRBJ2-1; D is undetermined. Trimming shortened V by 5 bases and J by 0 bases, and 12 bases separated the two germline ends. Germline loops: CDR1 SGHRS, CDR2 YFSETQ. The CDR3 spans 15 residues. The CDR3 DNA reads TGCGCCAGCAGAGAGGCCCTGAGCTCCTACAATGAGCAGTTCTTC. Residues: CASREALSSYNEQFF.

The genes are TRBV5-1 and TRBJ2-7, with 9 nucleotides matching TRBD1. This CDR3 has 14 amino acids. Germline lookup yields CDR1 SGHRS and CDR2 YFSETQ. Unmatched junction bases numbered 2, after V lost 2 bases and J lost 2 bases. CDR3 bases: TGCGCCAGCAGCTTACAGGGGGCGGCCTACGAGCAGTACTTC. This encodes CASSLQGAAYEQYF.

This clonotype was counted ten times or more. The V gene is TRBV20-1, the J gene TRBJ2-7; D remains unclear. CDR1 DFQATT and CDR2 SNEGSKA come from the germline V gene (reference sequence). This CDR3 region has 14 residues. With 0 bases removed from V and 0 bases from J, the gap between germline ends came to 9 bases. The CDR3 protein is CSARDRADSYEQYF. CDR3 nucleotides: TGCAGTGCTAGAGATCGGGCAGACTCCTACGAGCAGTACTTC.

By sample fraction, this clonotype is large. V is TRBV6-6 and J is TRBJ2-7; 7 bases map to TRBD1. Germline assignment: CDR1 MNHNY and CDR2 SVGAGI (reference sequence). The CDR3 consists of 14 residues. With V trimmed by 4 bases and J by 3 bases, 6 bases remained unmatched. Here the CDR3 reads CASSWGTANYEQYF. CDR3 nucleotides: TGTGCCAGCAGTTGGGGGACAGCCAACTACGAGCAGTACTTC.

Within the sample, this clonotype is medium-sized. V and J are TRBV5-1 and TRBJ2-2; possibly TRBD2 for D (5 bases). CDR1 and CDR2 (germline): SGHRS, YFSETQ. V was cut by 4 bases and J by 4 bases, with 14 bases left in between. The CDR3 runs to 15 residues. In nucleotides, the CDR3 is TGCGCCAGCAGCCGCCTGGACTGGACCACCGGGGAGCTGTTTTTT. It translates to CASSRLDWTTGELFF.

This clonotype is medium-sized. V is TRBV2 and J is TRBJ2-1; tentatively, D is TRBD1 (6 bases). CDR3 length equals 13 residues. Per the germline V gene, CDR1 is SNHLY and CDR2 is FYNNEI. With 7 bases removed from V and 5 bases from J, the gap between germline ends came to 12 bases. CDR3 coding DNA: TGTGCCAGCACAGAACAGGGCCACAATGAGCAGTTCTTC. Protein product: CASTEQGHNEQFF. Using reference TRBV2 and TRBJ2-1 for the parts outside the CDR3, the full variable domain is EPEVTQTPSHQVTQMGQEVILRCVPISNHLYFYWYRQILGQKVEFLVSFYNNEISEKSEIFDDQFSVERPDGSNFTLKIRSTKLEDSAMYFCASTEQGHNEQFFGPGTRLTVL.

The table lists this clonotype with a few counts. The chain recombines TRBV7-2 with TRBJ2-2, with D perhaps matching TRBD1 or TRBD2 (5 bases each). Trimming cost V 5 bases and J 6 bases, with 10 bases left between them. The germline CDR1 and CDR2 sequences are SGHTA and FQGNSA. CDR3 size: 13 residues. The CDR3 bases are TGTGCCAGCAGCCTGGGGACCGCCGGGGAGCTGTTTTTT. Encoded protein: CASSLGTAGELFF. Drawing the rest from reference TRBV7-2 and TRBJ2-2, the complete variable domain is GAGVSQSPSNKVTEKGKDVELRCDPISGHTALYWYRQSLGQGLEFLIYFQGNSAPDKSGLPSDRFSAERTGGSVSTLTIQRTQQEDSAVYLCASSLGTAGELFFGEGSRLTVL.

Ten or more counts support this clonotype. The chain recombines TRBV20-1 with TRBJ1-2; D gene ambiguous. Germline loops: CDR1 DFQATT, CDR2 SNEGSKA (reference sequence). Between the trimmed V and J ends, which lost 0 bases and 2 bases, there was a span of 10 bases. CDR3 length: 14 amino acids. CDR3 residues: CSAREMSVNYGYTF. The CDR3 DNA reads TGCAGTGCTAGAGAGATGTCCGTAAACTATGGCTACACCTTC.

Turning to this clonotype: One junction end does not reproduce the germline sequence, and a read error may be involved. CDR3 sequence (DNA): TGCAGCGTAGGGAACAATGAGCGGTTCTTC. Translated: CSVGNNERFF. The chain uses TRBV29-1 and TRBJ2-1, with D unclear. CDR1 SQVTM and CDR2 ANQGSEA come from the germline V gene. The CDR3 loop spans 10 amino acids.

Relative to its sample, this clonotype is medium-sized. The chain has TRBV28 and TRBJ1-1; TRBD1 agrees at 9 bases. The V and J ends lost 8 bases and 3 bases, in that order; junction bases with no gene match: 10. CDR3 length: 15 residues. Germline V lookup: CDR1 MDHEN, CDR2 SYDVKM. DNA for the CDR3: TGTGCCAGCCAAGGACCGGGGGACAGGGACACTGAAGCTTTCTTT. Translating it yields CASQGPGDRDTEAFF.

This clonotype was counted at least ten times. J is TRBJ2-3 and V is TRBV20-1; TRBD2 might be the D (7 bases). Trimming pared 3 bases from V and 2 bases from J, leaving 12 bases between. Per germline, CDR1 DFQATT and CDR2 SNEGSKA (reference sequence). This CDR3 region has 14 residues. CDR3 bases: TGCAGTGCTAGTTCGGCGGGGGCCACAGATACGCAGTATTTT. Translated, it gives CSASSAGATDTQYF.

This clonotype was seen many times. The V and J genes are TRBV11-2 and TRBJ2-2; 8 bases line up with TRBD1. Looked up from germline, CDR1 is SGHAT and CDR2 is FQNNGV. The length of the CDR3 is 15 residues. The trim removed 4 bases at V and 1 base at J, leaving 2 bases unmatched. CDR3 DNA: TGTGCCAGCAGCTCCAGGGGGCGGAACACCGGGGAGCTGTTTTTT. Amino acid sequence: CASSSRGRNTGELFF. The whole variable domain, remainder taken from reference TRBV11-2 and TRBJ2-2, is EAGVAQSPRYKIIEKRQSVAFWCNPISGHATLYWYQQILGQGPKLLIQFQNNGVVDDSQLPKDRFSAERLKGVDSTLKIQPAKLEDSAVYLCASSSRGRNTGELFFGEGSRLTVL.

This clonotype has more than one count but fewer than ten. CDR3 loop: CASSFLQTGGTEAFF. The CDR3 DNA sequence: TGCGCCAGCAGCTTCCTCCAGACAGGGGGCACTGAAGCTTTCTTT. The gene calls are TRBV5-1 and TRBJ1-1, with 9 bases identical to TRBD1. The CDR3 is made up of 15 amino acids. The germline gives CDR1 SGHRS, CDR2 YFSETQ. The junction had 6 bases not matched to a gene; V was cut back by 2 bases and J by 4 bases.

J is TRBJ1-1 and V is TRBV3-1; the match to TRBD1 covers 7 bases. V lost 3 bases, J lost 1 base, and 5 bases stayed unmatched. This CDR3 region has 15 residues. The germline gives CDR1 LGHDT, CDR2 YNNKEL (reference sequence). CDR3 nucleotide sequence: TGTGCCAGCAGCCACAGACAGGGCGCGAACACTGAAGCTTTCTTT. Its protein product is CASSHRQGANTEAFF.

This clonotype was detected ten times or more. As DNA, the CDR3 is TGTGCCAGCAGCCAAGGGGGGACTAGCGGTTCCTACGAGCAGTACTTC. Translated, it gives CASSQGGTSGSYEQYF. V gene TRBV3-1 combines with J gene TRBJ2-7, with 11 bases matching TRBD2. V shed 1 base and J 1 base; nucleotides not matched to a gene: 3. The germline gives CDR1 LGHDT, CDR2 YNNKEL (reference sequence). This CDR3 has 16 amino acids.

In this sample, this clonotype is large. This chain links TRBV5-6 with TRBJ2-7; TRBD2 agrees at 7 bases. The CDR3 totals 14 residues. Germline V gene data show CDR1 as SGHDT and CDR2 as YYEEEE. V trimming: 2 bases; J trimming: 6 bases; junction bases outside the gene matches: 8. CDR3 nucleotides: TGTGCCAGCAGCTTTGGGGACTATAGGGGCGAGCAGTACTTC. Amino acid sequence: CASSFGDYRGEQYF. The entire variable domain, with the rest obtained from reference TRBV5-6 and TRBJ2-7, is as follows: DAGVTQSPTHLIKTRGQQVTLRCSPKSGHDTVSWYQQALGQGPQFIFQYYEEEERQRGNFPDRFSGHQFPNYSSELNVNALLLGDSALYLCASSFGDYRGEQYFGPGTRLTVT.